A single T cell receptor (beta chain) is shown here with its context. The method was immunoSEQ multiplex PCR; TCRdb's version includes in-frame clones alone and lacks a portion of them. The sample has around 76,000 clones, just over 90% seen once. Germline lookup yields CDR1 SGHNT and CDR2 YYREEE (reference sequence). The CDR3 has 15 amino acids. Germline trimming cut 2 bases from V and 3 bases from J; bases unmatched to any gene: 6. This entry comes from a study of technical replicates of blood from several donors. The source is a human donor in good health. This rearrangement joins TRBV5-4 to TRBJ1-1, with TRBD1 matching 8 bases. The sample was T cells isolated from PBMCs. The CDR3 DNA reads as TGTGCCAGCAGCTTCGGACAGGGCGAGTACACTGAAGCTTTCTTT. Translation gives CASSFGQGEYTEAFF.